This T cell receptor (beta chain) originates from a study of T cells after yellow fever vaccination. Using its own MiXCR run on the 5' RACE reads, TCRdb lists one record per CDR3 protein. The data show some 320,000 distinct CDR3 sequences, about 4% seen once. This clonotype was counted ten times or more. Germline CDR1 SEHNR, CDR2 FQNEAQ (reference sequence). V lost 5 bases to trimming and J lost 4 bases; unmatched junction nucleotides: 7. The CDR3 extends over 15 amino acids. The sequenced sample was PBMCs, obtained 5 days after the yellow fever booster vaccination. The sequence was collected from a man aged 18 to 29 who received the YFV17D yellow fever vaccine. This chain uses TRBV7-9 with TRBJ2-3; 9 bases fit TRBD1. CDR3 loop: CASSRTGEFADTQYF. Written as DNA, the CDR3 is TGTGCCAGCAGCCGGACAGGGGAGTTTGCAGATACGCAGTATTTT. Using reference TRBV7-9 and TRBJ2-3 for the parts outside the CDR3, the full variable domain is DTGVSQNPRHKITKRGQNVTFRCDPISEHNRLYWYRQTLGQGPEFLTYFQNEAQLEKSRLLSDRFSAERPKGSFSTLEIQRTEQGDSAMYLCASSRTGEFADTQYFGPGTRLTVL.